The 32 T cell receptor beta chains listed next were all sequenced from one sample in a study of blood T cell repertoires in COVID-19. Sequencing was performed with immunoSEQ multiplex PCR; in TCRdb, only in-frame clones are kept and a portion is missing. This sample has 200,000 to 250,000 clones; 70% to 85% occur once, and the top ten carry around 1.9%. The sequencing input was peripheral blood. All receptors derive from a woman aged 80 or older with acute or convalescent COVID-19.

V and J are TRBV3-1 (or the pseudogene TRBV3-2) and TRBJ2-2; the D gene is possibly TRBD2 (5 bases). The CDR3 sequence is 16 residues long. The germline V gene has CDR1 LGHDT and CDR2 YNNKEL (reference sequence). The V gene lost 1 base and the J gene lost 1 base, with 10 bases spanning the gap. The CDR3 here is CASSQGRGMNTGELFF. The CDR3 region has the DNA TGTGCCAGCAGCCAAGGGAGAGGGATGAACACCGGGGAGCTGTTTTTT.

The chain employs TRBV5-1 and TRBJ1-4; D is possibly TRBD1 (5 bases). This CDR3 is 14 amino acids long. V was cut by 2 bases and J by 8 bases, with 13 bases left in between. Germline V gives CDR1 SGHRS, CDR2 YFSETQ. This CDR3 is CASSFSGLREKLFF. The CDR3 region has the DNA TGCGCCAGCAGCTTTTCAGGGTTGCGGGAAAAACTGTTTTTT.

CDR3 residues: CASSESSGVEQYF. The CDR3, as DNA: TGCGCCAGCAGTGAGTCTAGCGGAGTCGAGCAGTACTTC. The chain joins TRBV10-2 to TRBJ2-7; possibly TRBD2 for D (6 bases). Germline lookup yields CDR1 WSHSY and CDR2 SAAADI. Trimming shortened V by 0 bases and J by 6 bases, and 9 bases separated the two germline ends. CDR3 length: 13 residues.

This chain uses TRBV5-1 with TRBJ2-1; D remains unclear. CDR3 size: 13 residues. Germline V gene data show CDR1 as SGHRS and CDR2 as YFSETQ. The germline V and J ends were trimmed by 0 bases and 5 bases, with 6 bases remaining between them. The CDR3, as DNA: TGCGCCAGCAGCTTGGGAGGTCACAATGAGCAGTTCTTC. Translating it yields CASSLGGHNEQFF.

This clone occurred a few times. V and J are TRBV7-3 and TRBJ2-3; D is perhaps TRBD2 (5 bases). This CDR3 region has 14 residues. CDR1 and CDR2 (germline): SGHTA, FQGTGA. V dropped 2 bases and J dropped 5 bases, with 11 bases sitting between them. CDR3 loop: CASSLSRGQDTQYF. The DNA of the CDR3 is TGTGCCAGCAGCTTATCCCGGGGTCAAGATACGCAGTATTTT.

The chain links TRBV5-1 to TRBJ1-2, with D possibly matching TRBD1 (6 bases). The CDR3 totals 13 residues. Trimming left V 4 bases short and J 7 bases short, with 14 bases between. Germline loops: CDR1 SGHRS, CDR2 YFSETQ. The CDR3 loop is CASSPAGAGGYTF. CDR3 nucleotides: TGCGCCAGCAGCCCGGCGGGGGCCGGTGGCTACACCTTC.

The gene calls are TRBV15 and TRBJ1-3; D ambiguous. Germline V gene data show CDR1 as LNHNV and CDR2 as YYDKDF (reference sequence). The CDR3 is 14 amino acids. V dropped 1 base and J dropped 4 bases, with 8 bases sitting between them. The CDR3 nucleotides read TGTGCCACCAGCAGAGGTCGAGAGGGAAACACCATATATTTT. It codes for CATSRGREGNTIYF.

The J gene is TRBJ1-6, the V gene TRBV3-1 (or the pseudogene TRBV3-2), with TRBD1 matching 8 bases. The CDR3 sequence is 16 residues long. CDR1 and CDR2 (germline): LGHDT, YNNKEL (reference sequence). J was trimmed by 9 bases and V by 4 bases; bases with no gene match: 11. CDR3 in DNA: TGTGCCAGCAGCCCCGGACAGGGTTCGTCGTCTTCACCCCTCCACTTT. Its protein product is CASSPGQGSSSSPLHF.

This chain joins TRBV18 and TRBJ2-1; D might be TRBD2 (6 bases). Trimming cost V 1 base and J 6 bases, with 19 bases left between them. The germline CDR1 and CDR2 sequences are KGHSH and LQKENI. CDR3 length: 17 amino acids. CDR3: CASSPRLDAGSGNEQFF. In DNA, the CDR3 is TGTGCCAGCTCACCACGGCTCGATGCGGGGTCTGGCAATGAGCAGTTCTTC.

This chain links TRBV7-3 with TRBJ2-2; 10 bases are a match to TRBD2. V gave up 5 bases and J gave up 6 bases; unmatched junction bases: 6. The CDR3 totals 15 residues. CDR1 and CDR2 from the germline V gene are SGHTA and FQGTGA. The CDR3 region has the DNA TGTGCCAGCAGCCCCCTACTAGCGGGGCCCGGGGAGCTGTTTTTT. It encodes CASSPLLAGPGELFF.

The V call is TRBV5-1, the J call TRBJ2-3, with TRBD2 identical over 7 bases. CDR3 length: 14 residues. The germline gives CDR1 SGHRS, CDR2 YFSETQ. V shed 7 bases and J 5 bases; nucleotides not matched to a gene: 10. CDR3 DNA sequence: TGCGCCAGCTCGGGTTGGTCTAGCGGAGATACGCAGTATTTT. Translating gives CASSGWSSGDTQYF.

This sequence joins TRBV7-9 and TRBJ2-6, with a weak D call TRBD2 (5 bases). This CDR3 comprises 17 residues. V was clipped by 11 bases and J by 1 base, with 21 bases between them. Germline loops: CDR1 SEHNR, CDR2 FQNEAQ (reference sequence). CDR3 in amino acids: CAGVRGRGFSGANVLTF. DNA for the CDR3: TGTGCCGGGGTAAGAGGACGAGGGTTTTCTGGGGCCAACGTCCTGACTTTC. The variable domain in full, completed from reference TRBV7-9 and TRBJ2-6, reads DTGVSQNPRHKITKRGQNVTFRCDPISEHNRLYWYRQTLGQGPEFLTYFQNEAQLEKSRLLSDRFSAERPKGSFSTLEIQRTEQGDSAMYLCAGVRGRGFSGANVLTFGAGSRLTVL.

This chain links TRBV18 with TRBJ2-2, with a possible D match to TRBD1 (5 bases). This CDR3 contains 15 residues. V was cut by 1 base and J by 1 base, with 7 bases left in between. Germline V lookup: CDR1 KGHSH, CDR2 LQKENI. Here the CDR3 reads CASSPLQGNTGELFF. As DNA, the CDR3 is TGTGCCAGCTCACCACTTCAGGGGAACACCGGGGAGCTGTTTTTT.

The rearrangement uses TRBV24-1 and TRBJ1-5; 9 positions agree with TRBD1. Trimming removed 5 bases from V and 4 bases from J; junction bases left unmatched: 5. CDR1 and CDR2 from the germline V gene are KGHDR and SFDVKD. The CDR3 consists of 15 residues. The CDR3 reads CATSALGQGNQPQHF. CDR3 coding DNA: TGTGCCACCAGTGCCCTGGGACAGGGAAATCAGCCCCAGCATTTT.

The rearrangement links TRBV7-8 to TRBJ1-1, with 8 nucleotides matching TRBD1. Germline V CDR1 and CDR2: SGHVS, FQNEAQ. Trimming took 3 bases from V and 3 from J; bases not matched to a gene: 6. The CDR3 is 15 amino acids. CDR3: CASSFLRTGYTEAFF. The DNA of the CDR3 is TGTGCCAGCAGCTTTCTGAGGACAGGGTACACTGAAGCTTTCTTT.

The V call is TRBV9, the J call TRBJ2-7; tentatively, D is TRBD2 (6 bases). Trimming shortened V by 0 bases and J by 2 bases, and 12 bases separated the two germline ends. CDR3 length equals 15 residues. Germline-derived CDR1 and CDR2 are SGDLS and YYNGEE. CDR3 sequence: CASSVGMGGAYEQYF. The CDR3 DNA is TGTGCCAGCAGCGTAGGTATGGGAGGAGCCTACGAGCAGTACTTC.

The rearrangement uses TRBV27 and TRBJ1-2; TRBD1 agrees at 10 bases. The CDR3 totals 16 residues. Per the germline V gene, CDR1 is MNHEY and CDR2 is SMNVEV (reference sequence). V lost 6 bases to trimming and J lost 1 base; unmatched junction nucleotides: 8. CDR3 DNA sequence: TGTGCCAGCAGCCGACTCCGGACAGGGGGTAACTATGGCTACACCTTC. Translation gives CASSRLRTGGNYGYTF.

The J gene is TRBJ2-7, the V gene TRBV5-3; possibly TRBD1 for D (6 bases). TRBV5-3 is treated as an ORF (open reading frame) with a function not yet certain. The CDR3 is 13 residues long. Trimming took off 8 bases at V and 4 bases at J, with 16 bases between the two ends. CDR3 in DNA: TGTGCCAGCCGCCCTGACAGGCTATACGAGCAGTACTTC. Protein product: CASRPDRLYEQYF.

This sequence joins TRBV4-2 and TRBJ2-5; 9 bases agree with TRBD2. The germline gives CDR1 LGHNA, CDR2 YNFKEQ. The V gene end was trimmed by 1 base and the J gene end by 2 bases; junction bases not matched to a gene: 20. This CDR3 comprises 21 residues. CDR3 residues: CASSQVRSAGGRLSAQETQYF. CDR3 in DNA: TGTGCCAGCAGCCAAGTTCGTTCGGCGGGAGGGCGCCTATCGGCACAAGAGACCCAGTACTTC.

The CDR3 region has the DNA TGCAGTGCTAGTCCGTTGAGCTCCTATAATTCACCCCTCCACTTT. This encodes CSASPLSSYNSPLHF. The chain carries TRBV20-1 and TRBJ1-6; D is unresolved. The CDR3 consists of 15 residues. The ends were cut back, 3 bases at V and 0 bases at J, with 9 bases in the middle. In germline, CDR1 is DFQATT, CDR2 SNEGSKA (reference sequence).

This clone was seen only once. The chain is built from TRBV9 and TRBJ2-1; 10 bases are a match to TRBD2. CDR3 length: 17 amino acids. Germline V gene data show CDR1 as SGDLS and CDR2 as YYNGEE. Trimming removed 0 bases from V and 0 bases from J; junction bases left unmatched: 3. The CDR3 coding sequence is TGTGCCAGCAGCGTAGGGAGCGGGGGGGCCTCCTACAATGAGCAGTTCTTC. Its translation is CASSVGSGGASYNEQFF.

This chain joins TRBV5-1 and TRBJ1-4; 7 positions agree with TRBD1. The CDR3 is 14 residues long. Germline assignment: CDR1 SGHRS and CDR2 YFSETQ. The V and J ends lost 0 bases and 5 bases, in that order; junction bases with no gene match: 1. The CDR3 sequence is CASSLEGANEKLFF. The CDR3, as DNA: TGCGCCAGCAGCTTGGAGGGGGCGAATGAAAAACTGTTTTTT.

The rearrangement joins TRBV18 to TRBJ2-7; D is perhaps TRBD1 (6 bases). This CDR3 region has 14 residues. The germline V and J ends were trimmed by 4 bases and 10 bases, with 20 bases remaining between them. CDR1 is KGHSH and CDR2 is LQKENI in the germline V gene. The CDR3 DNA reads as TGTGCCAGCTCACTTGGGGGCACAGCACAGCTCCAGTACTTC. The encoded protein is CASSLGGTAQLQYF.

CDR3 sequence reads: CASSFQRQGASGYTF. The CDR3 DNA follows: TGTGCCAGCAGTTTTCAACGACAGGGGGCGAGTGGCTACACCTTC. J is TRBJ1-2 and V is TRBV28; 10 bases match TRBD1. The germline CDR1 and CDR2 sequences are MDHEN and SYDVKM. The CDR3 extends over 15 amino acids. V lost 3 bases to trimming and J lost 7 bases; unmatched junction nucleotides: 8.

In this sample, this clone turned up a few times. The chain couples TRBV19 to TRBJ1-1, with 8 bases fitting TRBD1. J lost 0 bases, V lost 5 bases, and 5 bases had no gene match. Germline values: CDR1 LNHDA, CDR2 SQIVND (reference sequence). The CDR3 has 15 amino acids. DNA of the CDR3: TGTGCCAGTAGTTCCGACAGGGGAATGAACACTGAAGCTTTCTTT. Translated, it gives CASSSDRGMNTEAFF. Together with reference TRBV19 and TRBJ1-1, the CDR3 gives the full variable domain: DGGITQSPKYLFRKEGQNVTLSCEQNLNHDAMYWYRQDPGQGLRLIYYSQIVNDFQKGDIAEGYSVSREKKESFPLTVTSAQKNPTAFYLCASSSDRGMNTEAFFGQGTRLTVV.

The chain recombines TRBV5-1 with TRBJ1-6; D perhaps matches TRBD1 (6 bases). V was cut by 2 bases and J by 7 bases, with 10 bases left in between. CDR3 length: 14 residues. From germline, CDR1 is SGHRS and CDR2 YFSETQ. Written as DNA, the CDR3 is TGCGCCAGCAGCTTCGAGGGGGAAAATTCACCCCTCCACTTT. Its protein product is CASSFEGENSPLHF.

The chain carries TRBV7-8 and TRBJ1-5; D perhaps matches TRBD1 (5 bases). This CDR3 is built from 14 residues. Trimming removed 5 bases from V and 2 bases from J, with 10 bases in between. Germline CDR1 and CDR2: SGHVS and FQNEAQ. The CDR3 DNA reads TGTGCCAGCAGCCTGGGGGGTGGCAATCAGCCCCAGCATTTT. This sequence encodes CASSLGGGNQPQHF.

The chain uses TRBV3-1 (or the pseudogene TRBV3-2) and TRBJ1-4; D is possibly TRBD1 (6 bases). CDR3 length: 12 amino acids. Germline lookup yields CDR1 LGHDT and CDR2 YNNKEL (reference sequence). The germline V and J ends were trimmed by 6 bases and 11 bases, with 13 bases remaining between them. The CDR3 loop is CASSDDRNKLFF. DNA of the CDR3: TGTGCCAGCAGTGACGACAGGAACAAACTGTTTTTT.

The chain joins TRBV20-1 to TRBJ1-1; the D is unclear. This CDR3 spans 10 amino acids. Trimming shortened V by 5 bases and J by 5 bases, and 6 bases separated the two germline ends. Germline-derived CDR1 and CDR2 are DFQATT and SNEGSKA (reference sequence). CDR3 nucleotide sequence: TGCAGTGCTCGACTGACTGAAGCTTTCTTT. Amino acid sequence: CSARLTEAFF.

This clone came up a few times. This chain's CDR3 is CASSTGGDSPLHF. CDR3 nucleotide sequence: TGTGCCAGCAGTACCGGAGGGGATTCACCCCTCCACTTT. The chain is built from TRBV6-5 and TRBJ1-6; TRBD1 is a possible D gene (5 bases). There are 13 residues in the CDR3. In germline, CDR1 is MNHEY, CDR2 SVGAGI. V lost 5 bases and J lost 8, with 10 bases in between.

The CDR3 DNA reads TGTGCCAGCAGCTTGGGGGGGGAGGCCGCAGATACGCAGTATTTT. It encodes CASSLGGEAADTQYF. This chain connects TRBV5-4 to TRBJ2-3, with D perhaps TRBD2 (6 bases). From germline, CDR1 is SGHNT and CDR2 YYREEE (reference sequence). Trimming stripped 0 bases from V and 4 bases from J, with 12 bases between. This CDR3 is 15 amino acids long.

The table lists this clone with a few counts. This chain connects TRBV18 to TRBJ2-2; maybe TRBD1 (5 bases). V lost 4 bases to trimming and J lost 0 bases, with 15 bases between them. Germline lookup yields CDR1 KGHSH and CDR2 LQKENI. The CDR3 covers 17 residues. CDR3 coding DNA: TGTGCCAGCTCACTGGGGCTGGGGCCCACGAACACCGGGGAGCTGTTTTTT. This translates into CASSLGLGPTNTGELFF.